This T cell receptor (beta chain) derives from a study of T cells in Graves' hyperthyroidism and ophthalmopathy. Study outcomes and limitations: Most thyroid clonotypes expanded above 0.001 appeared in blood too.

Ophthalmopathy patients had moderate-to-severe active disease, CAS ≥3, NOSPECS ≥4, and disease duration under 3 months. The authors obtained PBMCs from more than 9.5 ml of fresh peripheral blood. The V gene's germline CDR1 is MNHNS and CDR2 SASEGT. This CDR3 contains 15 residues. Deletions cut 7 bases from V and 2 bases from J, with 14 bases between. Amplified regions were TCR beta CDR3 sequences from RNA transcripts. The TCR CDR3 was amplified in a first-round RT-PCR using the HTBI primer set. TCRdb processed the multiplex PCR reads anew with MiXCR; each CDR3 protein has one entry. The sample consists of 500,000 to 650,000 distinct CDR3 sequences, around 20% of them appearing once. About this clonotype: What it binds is not known.

The clonotype was recovered from a man in his forties with Graves' ophthalmopathy. V usage is TRBV6-1 and J usage is TRBJ2-2; D is perhaps TRBD1 or TRBD2 (5 bases each). The sample comprised blood. The CDR3 loop reads CASKPYRDNTGELFF. As DNA, the CDR3 is TGTGCCAGCAAGCCCTACCGGGACAACACCGGGGAGCTGTTTTTT.